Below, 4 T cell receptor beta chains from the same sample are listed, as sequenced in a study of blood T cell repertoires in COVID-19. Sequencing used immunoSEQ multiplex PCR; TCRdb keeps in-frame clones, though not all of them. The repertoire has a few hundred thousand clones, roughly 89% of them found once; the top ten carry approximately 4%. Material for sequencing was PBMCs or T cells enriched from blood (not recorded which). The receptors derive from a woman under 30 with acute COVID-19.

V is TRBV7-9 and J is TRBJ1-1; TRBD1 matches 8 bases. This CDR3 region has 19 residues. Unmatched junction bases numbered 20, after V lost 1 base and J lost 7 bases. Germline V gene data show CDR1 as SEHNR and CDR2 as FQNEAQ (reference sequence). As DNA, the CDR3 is TGTGCCAGCAGCTTAGGACAGGGGAGGAAGAGCGGTAGAAGAAATGAAGCTTTCTTT. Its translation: CASSLGQGRKSGRRNEAFF.

The CDR3 loop is CAISESTGTYEQYF. CDR3 bases: TGTGCCATCAGTGAGTCGACAGGGACCTACGAGCAGTACTTC. J is TRBJ2-7 and V is TRBV10-3; 7 bases agree with TRBD1. The germline V gene has CDR1 ENHRY and CDR2 SYGVKD. The CDR3 length is 14 residues. The trim removed 0 bases at V and 2 bases at J, leaving 1 base unmatched.

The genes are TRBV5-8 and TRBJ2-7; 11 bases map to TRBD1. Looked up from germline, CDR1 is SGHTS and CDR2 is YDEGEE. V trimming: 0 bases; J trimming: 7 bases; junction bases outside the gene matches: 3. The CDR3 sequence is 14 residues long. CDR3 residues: CASSLEGTGGEQYF. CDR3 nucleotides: TGTGCCAGCAGCTTGGAGGGGACAGGGGGAGAGCAGTACTTC.

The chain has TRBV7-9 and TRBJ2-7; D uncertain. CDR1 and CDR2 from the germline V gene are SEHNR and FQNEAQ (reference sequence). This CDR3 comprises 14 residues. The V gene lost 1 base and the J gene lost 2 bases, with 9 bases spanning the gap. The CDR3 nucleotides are TGTGCCAGCAGCTTAGAGCGAGGAGCCTACGAGCAGTACTTC. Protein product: CASSLERGAYEQYF.